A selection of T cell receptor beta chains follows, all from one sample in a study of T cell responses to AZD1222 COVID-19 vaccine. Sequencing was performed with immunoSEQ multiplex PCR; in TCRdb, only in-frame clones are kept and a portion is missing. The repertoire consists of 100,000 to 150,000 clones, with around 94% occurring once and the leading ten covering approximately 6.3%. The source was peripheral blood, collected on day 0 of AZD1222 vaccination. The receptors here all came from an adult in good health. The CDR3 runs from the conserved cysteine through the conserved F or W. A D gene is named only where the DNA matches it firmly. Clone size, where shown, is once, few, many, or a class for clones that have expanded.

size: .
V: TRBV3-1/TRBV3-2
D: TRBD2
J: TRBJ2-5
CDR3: CASSPFSTSTETQYF
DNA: TGTGCCAGCAGCCCTTTCTCGACTAGCACGGAGACCCAGTACTTC

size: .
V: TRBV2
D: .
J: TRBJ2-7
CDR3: CASRRGVQYF
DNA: TGTGCCAGCAGGAGGGGGGTTCAGTACTTC

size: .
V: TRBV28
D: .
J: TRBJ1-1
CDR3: CASSLLQANTEAFF
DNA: TGTGCCAGCAGTTTGTTACAGGCGAACACTGAAGCTTTCTTT

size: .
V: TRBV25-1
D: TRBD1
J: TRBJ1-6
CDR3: CASSDSSLRDSQYSPLHF
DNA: TGTGCCAGCAGTGATTCTTCACTCCGGGACAGCCAATATTCACCCCTCCACTTT

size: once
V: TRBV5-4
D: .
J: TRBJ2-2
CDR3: CASSLTGSGTGELFF
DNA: TGTGCCAGCAGCTTGACTGGGAGCGGGACCGGGGAGCTGTTTTTT

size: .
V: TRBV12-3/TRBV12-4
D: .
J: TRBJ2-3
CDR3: CASSLVVTDTQYF
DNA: TGTGCCAGCAGTTTAGTGGTCACAGATACGCAGTATTTT

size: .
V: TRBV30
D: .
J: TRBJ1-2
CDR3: CAWRTGPLLNYGYTF
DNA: TGTGCCTGGAGGACAGGACCCTTGCTCAACTATGGCTACACCTTC

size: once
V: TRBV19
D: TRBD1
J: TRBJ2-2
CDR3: CASSGTGNTGELFF
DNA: TGTGCCAGTAGTGGGACAGGGAACACCGGGGAGCTGTTTTTT

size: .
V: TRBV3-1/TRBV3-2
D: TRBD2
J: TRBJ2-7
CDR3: CASSQALAGNEQYF
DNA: TGTGCCAGCAGCCAAGCTCTAGCGGGAAACGAGCAGTACTTC

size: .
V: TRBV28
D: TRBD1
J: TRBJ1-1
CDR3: CASSGLTGGGTEAFF
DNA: TGTGCCAGCAGTGGACTGACAGGGGGCGGCACTGAAGCTTTCTTT

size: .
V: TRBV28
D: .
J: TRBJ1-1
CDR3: CASSLYPSGELNTEAFF
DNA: TGTGCCAGCAGTTTATATCCTAGCGGGGAACTGAACACTGAAGCTTTCTTT

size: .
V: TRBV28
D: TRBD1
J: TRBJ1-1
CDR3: CASSVGQGPEAFF
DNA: TGTGCCAGCAGCGTGGGACAGGGGCCTGAAGCTTTCTTT

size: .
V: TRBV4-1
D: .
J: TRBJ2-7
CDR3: CASSPLQAPREQYF
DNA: TGCGCCAGCAGCCCCCTTCAGGCTCCGCGCGAGCAGTACTTC

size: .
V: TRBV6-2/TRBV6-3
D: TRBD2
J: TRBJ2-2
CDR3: CASSYYGGRNGGELFF
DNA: TGTGCCAGCAGTTACTATGGCGGGAGAAATGGCGGGGAGCTGTTTTTT

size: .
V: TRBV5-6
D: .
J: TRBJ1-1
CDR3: CASSSTGLGNTEAFF
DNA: TGTGCCAGCAGCTCCACAGGGCTGGGGAACACTGAAGCTTTCTTT

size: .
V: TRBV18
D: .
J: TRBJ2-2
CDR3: CASSPPGPNTGELFF
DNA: TGTGCCAGCTCACCACCGGGGCCGAACACCGGGGAGCTGTTTTTT

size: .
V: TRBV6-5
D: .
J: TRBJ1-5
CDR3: CASRPTFYSNQPQHF
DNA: TGTGCCAGCAGACCAACATTTTATAGCAATCAGCCCCAGCATTTT

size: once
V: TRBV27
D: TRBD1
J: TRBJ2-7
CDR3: CASSSENRGRPYEQYF
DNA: TGTGCCAGCAGTTCGGAAAACAGGGGGCGTCCCTACGAGCAGTACTTC

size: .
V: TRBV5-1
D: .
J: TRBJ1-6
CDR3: CASSLVQGSGSPLHF
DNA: TGCGCCAGCAGCTTGGTACAGGGAAGTGGTTCACCCCTCCACTTT

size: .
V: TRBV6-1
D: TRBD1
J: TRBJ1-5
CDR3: CASSEALQGASNQPQHF
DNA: TGTGCCAGCAGTGAAGCGCTTCAGGGGGCGAGCAATCAGCCCCAGCATTTT

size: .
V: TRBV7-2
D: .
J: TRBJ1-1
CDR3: CASSFYTEAFF
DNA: TGTGCCAGCAGCTTTTATACTGAAGCTTTCTTT

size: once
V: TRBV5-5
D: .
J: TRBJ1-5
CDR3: CASSLGQNSNQPQHF
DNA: TGTGCCAGCAGCTTGGGTCAGAATAGCAATCAGCCCCAGCATTTT

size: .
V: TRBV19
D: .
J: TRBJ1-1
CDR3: CASSEFWNTEAFF
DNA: TGTGCCAGTAGCGAGTTCTGGAACACTGAAGCTTTCTTT

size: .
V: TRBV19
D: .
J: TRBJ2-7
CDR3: CASSPGTGSYEQYF
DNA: TGTGCCAGTAGTCCCGGGACTGGCTCCTACGAGCAGTACTTC

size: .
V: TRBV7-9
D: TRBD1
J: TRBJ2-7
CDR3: CASSTTAGGRYEQYF
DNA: TGTGCCAGCAGCACGACGGCAGGGGGTCGCTACGAGCAGTACTTC

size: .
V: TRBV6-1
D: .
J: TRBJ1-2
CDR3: CASSEAIYGYTF
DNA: TGTGCCAGCAGTGAAGCAATTTATGGCTACACCTTC

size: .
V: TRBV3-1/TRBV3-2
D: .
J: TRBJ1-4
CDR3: CASSQDRPGREKLFF
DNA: TGTGCCAGCAGCCAAGACCGTCCGGGTAGGGAAAAACTGTTTTTT

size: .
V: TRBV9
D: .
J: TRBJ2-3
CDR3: CASSVEGGTDTQYF
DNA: TGTGCCAGCAGCGTAGAGGGGGGCACAGATACGCAGTATTTT

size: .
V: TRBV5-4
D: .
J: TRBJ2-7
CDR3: CASSLDTSYEQYF
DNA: TGTGCCAGCAGCTTGGACACCTCCTACGAGCAGTACTTC

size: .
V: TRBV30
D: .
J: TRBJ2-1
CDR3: CAWSPLRLVNEQFF
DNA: TGTGCCTGGAGTCCCCTTAGATTGGTCAATGAGCAGTTCTTC

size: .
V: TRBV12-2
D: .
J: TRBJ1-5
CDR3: CASRLVNGVGDQPQHF
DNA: TGTGCAAGTCGCTTAGTTAATGGGGTAGGGGATCAGCCCCAGCATTTT

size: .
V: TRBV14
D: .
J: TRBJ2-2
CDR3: CASSQRQNTGELFF
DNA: TGTGCCAGCAGCCAAAGACAGAACACCGGGGAGCTGTTTTTT

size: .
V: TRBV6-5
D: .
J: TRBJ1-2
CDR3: CASSPRGYGYTF
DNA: TGTGCCAGCAGCCCAAGGGGCTATGGCTACACCTTC

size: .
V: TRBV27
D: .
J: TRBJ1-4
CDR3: CASSLSPGATNEKLFF
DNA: TGTGCCAGCAGTTTATCCCCAGGAGCAACTAATGAAAAACTGTTTTTT

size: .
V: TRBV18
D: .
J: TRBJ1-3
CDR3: CASSPRDSGNTIYF
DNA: TGTGCCAGCTCACCCAGAGACTCTGGAAACACCATATATTTT

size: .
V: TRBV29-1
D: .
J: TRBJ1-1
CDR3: CSVTPTEAFF
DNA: TGCAGCGTTACGCCCACTGAAGCTTTCTTT

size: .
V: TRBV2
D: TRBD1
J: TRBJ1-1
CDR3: CASEQGEAFF
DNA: TGTGCCAGCGAACAGGGGGAAGCTTTCTTT

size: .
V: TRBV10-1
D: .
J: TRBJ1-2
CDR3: CASSEAGQYPNYGYTF
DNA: TGCGCCAGCAGTGAGGCAGGACAGTATCCTAACTATGGCTACACCTTC

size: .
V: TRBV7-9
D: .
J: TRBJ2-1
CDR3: CASSLGGAIPYNEQFF
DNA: TGTGCCAGCAGCTTAGGGGGGGCCATACCCTACAATGAGCAGTTCTTC

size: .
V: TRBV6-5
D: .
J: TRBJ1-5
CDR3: CASSRQEAAPQHF
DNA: TGTGCCAGCAGCCGACAGGAGGCAGCGCCCCAGCATTTT